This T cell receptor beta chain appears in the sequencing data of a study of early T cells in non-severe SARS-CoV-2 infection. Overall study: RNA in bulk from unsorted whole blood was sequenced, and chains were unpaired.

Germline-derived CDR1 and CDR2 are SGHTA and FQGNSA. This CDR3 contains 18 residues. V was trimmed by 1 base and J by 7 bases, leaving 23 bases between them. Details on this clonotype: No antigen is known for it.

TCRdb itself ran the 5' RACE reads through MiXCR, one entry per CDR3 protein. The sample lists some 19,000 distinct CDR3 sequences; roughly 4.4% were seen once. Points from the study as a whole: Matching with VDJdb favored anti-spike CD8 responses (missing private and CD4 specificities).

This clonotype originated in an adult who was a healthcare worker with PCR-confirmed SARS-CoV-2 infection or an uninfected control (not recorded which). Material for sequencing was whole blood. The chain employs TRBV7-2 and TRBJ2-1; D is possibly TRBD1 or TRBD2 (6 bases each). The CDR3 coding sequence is TGTGCCAGCAGCTTAGGGGGCCGGGGGCCAGAGGGTGAAAATGAGCAGTTCTTC. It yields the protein CASSLGGRGPEGENEQFF.